This T cell receptor beta chain was found in a study of T cells in Graves' hyperthyroidism and ophthalmopathy. Study-wide background: Peripheral blood was obtained at initial diagnosis, preceding any treatment. Study findings and constraints: Ophthalmopathy was told apart from stable hyperthyroidism by a 13 V-J model.

The CDR3 regions of TCR beta were amplified from RNA transcripts. Using the HTBI primer set, a first-round RT-PCR was run on the TCR CDR3. TCRdb recomputed calls from the multiplex PCR reads with MiXCR, one row per CDR3 protein. This table holds fewer than 900,000 distinct CDR3 sequences, roughly 15% found once. Any patient presenting with uncontrolled infection, other autoimmune disease, pregnancy or lactation was left out. About 10 ml of fresh peripheral blood supplied the PBMCs. This clonotype came up many times. As yet, its antigen is unknown. The V end was cut by 5 bases, the J end by 9 bases, with 23 bases between. The CDR3 is 16 residues long. Germline V lookup: CDR1 SGHAT, CDR2 FQDESV (reference sequence).

Sequencing was performed on blood. This sequence was found in a man between 18 and 29 years old with Graves' hyperthyroidism. The chain links TRBV11-1 to TRBJ2-1; TRBD2 is a possible D gene (7 bases). The CDR3 bases are TGTGCCAGCAGCATTAGGGGGGGCTCACTTCCAAGTGAGCAGTTCTTC. This gives the protein CASSIRGGSLPSEQFF.